The source of this T cell receptor (beta chain) is a study of OX40 agonist ivuxolimab in advanced cancers. Overall study: Dose-escalation patients suffered from hepatocellular carcinoma, melanoma, renal cell or head and neck cancer.

Clones were read by immunoSEQ multiplex PCR, and TCRdb kept only the in-frame ones, dropping some. The sample has some 30,000 clones; 84% are singletons. CDR1 is PRHDT and CDR2 is FYEKMQ in the germline V gene (reference sequence). After removal of 8 bases from V and 1 base from J, the junction contained 5 bases not matched to a gene. CDR3 length: 15 amino acids. Individuals having autoimmune disease history or systemic immunosuppression were not enrolled. Specimen: CD4+ or CD8+ T cells sorted from blood, collected in a trial of the OX40 agonist ivuxolimab. The TCR comes from an adult with an advanced solid tumor such as melanoma, head and neck, liver or kidney cancer. The chain uses TRBV13 and TRBJ2-1, with 10 bases matching TRBD2. This CDR3 reads CASLAGDGSYNEQFF. As DNA, the CDR3 is TGTGCCAGCCTAGCGGGGGATGGGTCCTACAATGAGCAGTTCTTC.